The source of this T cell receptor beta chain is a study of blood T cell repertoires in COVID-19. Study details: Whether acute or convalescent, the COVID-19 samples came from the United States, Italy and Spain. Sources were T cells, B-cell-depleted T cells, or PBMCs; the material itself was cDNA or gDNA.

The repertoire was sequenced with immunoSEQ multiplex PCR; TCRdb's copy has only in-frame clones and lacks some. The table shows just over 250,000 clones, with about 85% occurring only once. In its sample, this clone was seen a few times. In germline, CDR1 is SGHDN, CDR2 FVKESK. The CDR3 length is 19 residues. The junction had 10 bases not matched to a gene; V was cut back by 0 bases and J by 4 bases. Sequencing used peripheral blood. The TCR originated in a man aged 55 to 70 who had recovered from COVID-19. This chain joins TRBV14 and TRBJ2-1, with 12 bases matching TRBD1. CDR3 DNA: TGTGCCAGCAGCCAAGATCGTTGGGACAGGGGGCCCTTTTACAATGAGCAGTTCTTC. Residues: CASSQDRWDRGPFYNEQFF.